The T cell receptor (beta chain) described here comes from a study of immune heterogeneity within non-small cell lung tumors. Study information: The composition of the tumors was several squamous cell carcinomas, some ten non-squamous carcinomas and 1 not otherwise specified.

Comments on this clonotype: It may be a read error: a sequence one base away is much more abundant.

CDR3 length equals 17 residues. V was clipped by 0 bases and J by 7 bases; unmatched bases: 11. Germline lookup yields CDR1 SGHRS and CDR2 YFSETQ. The TCR beta CDR3 region was amplified by multiplex PCR employing 32 V and 13 J primers. TCRdb fed the multiplex PCR reads into MiXCR, producing one record per CDR3 protein. Of 4,500 or so distinct CDR3 sequences in the sample, 30% to 35% were seen once. Bulk tumor genomic DNA (around 600 ng per sample) served as template. Several far-apart biopsies were taken per primary tumor during surgery. Surgery that was curative in intent was performed on patients with untreated, newly diagnosed non-small cell lung cancer.

The sample taken for sequencing was lung tumor tissue. This chain uses TRBV5-1 with TRBJ1-4; TRBD1 aligns across 8 bases. The receptor was derived from a woman between 45 and 60 years old with non-small cell lung cancer. Here the CDR3 reads CASSLGPTGASSEKLFF. CDR3 sequence (DNA): TGCGCCAGCAGCTTGGGACCGACAGGGGCCAGTAGTGAAAAACTGTTTTTT.